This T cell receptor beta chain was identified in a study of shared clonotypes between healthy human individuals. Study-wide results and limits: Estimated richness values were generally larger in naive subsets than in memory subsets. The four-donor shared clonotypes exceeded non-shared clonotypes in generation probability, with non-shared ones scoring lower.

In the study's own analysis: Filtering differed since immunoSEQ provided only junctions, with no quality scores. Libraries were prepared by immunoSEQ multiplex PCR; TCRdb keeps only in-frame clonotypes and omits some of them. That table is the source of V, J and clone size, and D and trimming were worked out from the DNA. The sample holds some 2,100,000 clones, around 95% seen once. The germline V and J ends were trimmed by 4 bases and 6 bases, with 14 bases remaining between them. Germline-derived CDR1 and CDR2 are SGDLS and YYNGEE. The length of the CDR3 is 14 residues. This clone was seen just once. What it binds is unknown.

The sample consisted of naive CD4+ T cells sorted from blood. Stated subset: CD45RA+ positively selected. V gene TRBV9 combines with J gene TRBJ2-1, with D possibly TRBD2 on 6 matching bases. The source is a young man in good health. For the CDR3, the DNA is TGTGCCAGCAGCCCTAGCGCACTATTCAATGAGCAGTTCTTC. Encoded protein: CASSPSALFNEQFF.